Presented here are 9 T cell receptor beta chains from one specimen sequenced in a study of spatial heterogeneity in lung cancer. TCRdb independently ran MiXCR on the 5' RACE reads; one entry per CDR3 protein. The sample consists of around 1,500 distinct CDR3 sequences, less than 11% of them appearing once. Time point: sample taken at primary tumor resection. Regarding the study as a whole: Tumoral mutation counts were tracked by counts of expanded intratumoral alpha and beta TCRs.

These TCRs' antigens remain unknown. This specimen consisted of lung tumor tissue, obtained at surgery. Every receptor here comes from a female donor with early-stage non-small cell lung cancer.

This clonotype is judged medium-sized. The chain is built from TRBV20-1 and TRBJ2-7; TRBD1 or TRBD2 may be the D gene (5 bases each). This CDR3 is built from 12 residues. CDR1 is DFQATT and CDR2 is SNEGSKA in the germline V gene (reference sequence). V lost 6 bases and J lost 5, with 14 bases in between. The CDR3 DNA is TGCAGTGCCATAGGGACGGCCGACGAGCAGTACTTC. Encoded protein: CSAIGTADEQYF.

V and J are TRBV3-1 and TRBJ2-2; TRBD2 might be the D (6 bases). CDR1 and CDR2 (germline): LGHDT, YNNKEL (reference sequence). Trimming took off 7 bases at V and 6 bases at J, with 12 bases between the two ends. CDR3 length: 13 residues. The CDR3 DNA reads TGTGCCAGCATCCGACTAGGTTCCGGGGAGCTGTTTTTT. Its protein is CASIRLGSGELFF.

Relative to its sample, this clonotype is large (0.1 to 1%). This chain uses TRBV20-1 with TRBJ2-3; no definite D call. The CDR3 is 14 residues long. Germline V gene lookup returns CDR1 DFQATT and CDR2 SNEGSKA (reference sequence). V lost 4 bases and J lost 2, with 13 bases in between. This chain's CDR3 is CSATPMDHTDTQYF. CDR3 nucleotides: TGCAGTGCTACCCCCATGGACCACACAGATACGCAGTATTTT.

This clonotype is large within its sample. The rearrangement joins TRBV20-1 to TRBJ2-7; 7 bases are a match to TRBD1. The CDR3 is made up of 15 amino acids. Germline lookup yields CDR1 DFQATT and CDR2 SNEGSKA (reference sequence). The V segment lost 3 bases and the J segment 5 bases; nucleotides outside the gene matches: 13. The CDR3 nucleotides read TGCAGTGCTAGTCCCCGGCCCGACAGGGTGGACGAGCAGTACTTC. Protein sequence: CSASPRPDRVDEQYF.

This clonotype is medium-sized. The chain combines TRBV5-6 with TRBJ2-5; D call uncertain. The CDR3 covers 13 residues. Germline V gene lookup returns CDR1 SGHDT and CDR2 YYEEEE. V was shortened by 4 bases and J by 0 bases, with 7 bases between the two germline ends. The CDR3 bases are TGTGCCAGCAGCGGACCGAACCAAGAGACCCAGTACTTC. Translation gives CASSGPNQETQYF.

This clonotype is deemed medium-sized. The chain is built from TRBV20-1 and TRBJ2-5; 9 positions match TRBD2. The CDR3 runs to 15 residues. The germline V gene encodes CDR1 DFQATT and CDR2 SNEGSKA (reference sequence). V was clipped by 0 bases and J by 3 bases; unmatched bases: 5. The CDR3 DNA follows: TGCAGTGCTAGAGATCTACGACTAGCGGAAGAGACCCAGTACTTC. This sequence encodes CSARDLRLAEETQYF.

This clonotype is judged medium-sized. This chain links TRBV7-8 with TRBJ2-1; no firm D call. CDR3 length equals 12 residues. V gave up 1 base and J gave up 8 bases, with 6 bases separating them. In germline, CDR1 is SGHVS, CDR2 FQNEAQ. The CDR3 region is CASSLVGYEQFF. CDR3 DNA sequence: TGTGCCAGCAGCTTAGTGGGTTATGAGCAGTTCTTC.

The gene calls are TRBV3-1 and TRBJ2-5, with unresolved D. CDR1 and CDR2 from the germline V gene are LGHDT and YNNKEL (reference sequence). The CDR3 spans 14 residues. Trimming shortened V by 4 bases and J by 4 bases, and 13 bases separated the two germline ends. The CDR3 reads CASSLRGSLETQYF. As DNA, the CDR3 is TGTGCCAGCAGCCTAAGAGGCAGTTTAGAGACCCAGTACTTC.

This clonotype is judged medium-sized. The chain employs TRBV15 and TRBJ2-3; 7 bases match TRBD1. Germline-derived CDR1 and CDR2 are LNHNV and YYDKDF (reference sequence). The CDR3 extends over 14 amino acids. The junction had 0 bases not matched to a gene; V was cut back by 3 bases and J by 0 bases. CDR3 sequence reads: CATSRTGSTDTQYF. DNA for the CDR3: TGTGCCACCAGCAGGACAGGGAGCACAGATACGCAGTATTTT.